This TCR beta chain was retrieved from a study of blood T cell repertoires in COVID-19. The V end lost 2 bases, the J end lost 4 bases, and 11 bases lay between the germline ends. Germline V gives CDR1 SEHNR, CDR2 FQNEAQ (reference sequence). CDR3 length equals 15 residues. Sequencing used immunoSEQ multiplex PCR; TCRdb keeps in-frame clones, though not all of them. Of roughly 180,000 clones listed, around 90% were seen once; the top ten hold about 2.2%. J is TRBJ1-4 and V is TRBV7-9; D is possibly TRBD1 (5 bases). Sequencing was carried out using PBMCs or T cells enriched from blood (not recorded which). The sequence was collected from a woman younger than 45 who had recovered from COVID-19. CDR3 sequence reads: CASSLSQGINEKLFF. In nucleotides, the CDR3 is TGTGCCAGCAGCTTATCCCAGGGAATTAATGAAAAACTGTTTTTT. Filled out from reference TRBV7-9 and TRBJ1-4, the complete variable domain reads DTGVSQNPRHKITKRGQNVTFRCDPISEHNRLYWYRQTLGQGPEFLTYFQNEAQLEKSRLLSDRFSAERPKGSFSTLEIQRTEQGDSAMYLCASSLSQGINEKLFFGSGTQLSVL.